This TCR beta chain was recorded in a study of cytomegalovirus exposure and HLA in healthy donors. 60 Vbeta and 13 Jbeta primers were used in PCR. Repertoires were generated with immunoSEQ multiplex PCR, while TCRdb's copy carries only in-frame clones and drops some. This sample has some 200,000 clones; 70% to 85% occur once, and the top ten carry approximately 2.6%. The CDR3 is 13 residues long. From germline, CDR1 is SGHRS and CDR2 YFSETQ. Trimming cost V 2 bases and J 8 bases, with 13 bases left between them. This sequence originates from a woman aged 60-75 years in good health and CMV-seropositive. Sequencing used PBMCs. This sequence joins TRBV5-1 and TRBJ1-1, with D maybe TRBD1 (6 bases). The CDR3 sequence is CASSFPGTPEAFF. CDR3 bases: TGCGCCAGCAGCTTTCCCGGGACACCCGAAGCTTTCTTT.